Shown below are 21 T cell receptor beta chains from a single sample sequenced in a study of cytomegalovirus exposure and HLA in healthy donors. Sequencing used immunoSEQ multiplex PCR; TCRdb keeps in-frame clones, though not all of them. The sample lists some 180,000 clones, 80% to 85% seen once, with around 1.2% in the top ten. Sequencing was done on a sample of PBMCs. The receptors come from a woman aged 30 to 39 in good health and CMV-seronegative.

This chain links TRBV25-1 with TRBJ2-3; possibly TRBD1 for D (5 bases). The germline gives CDR1 MGHDK, CDR2 SYGVNS. The CDR3 loop spans 16 amino acids. Between the trimmed V and J ends, which lost 5 bases and 2 bases, there was a span of 17 bases. The CDR3 is CASSPQGPVTTDTQYF. CDR3 nucleotides: TGTGCCAGCAGTCCTCAGGGTCCAGTAACCACAGATACGCAGTATTTT.

This rearrangement joins TRBV7-8 to TRBJ1-2; 7 bases are shared with TRBD1. CDR1 SGHVS and CDR2 FQNEAQ come from the germline V gene. V lost 5 bases, J lost 0 bases, and 9 bases stayed unmatched. The CDR3 is 16 amino acids. In DNA, the CDR3 is TGTGCCAGCAGCCCAACGCTGGGACAGACTAACTATGGCTACACCTTC. Translation: CASSPTLGQTNYGYTF.

The J gene is TRBJ1-2, the V gene TRBV9; D possibly corresponds to TRBD1 (6 bases). CDR3 size: 16 residues. V lost 3 bases, J lost 3 bases, and 18 bases lay in between. Germline V gives CDR1 SGDLS, CDR2 YYNGEE. CDR3 amino acids: CASSAMGWTVDYGYTF. For the CDR3, the DNA is TGTGCCAGCAGCGCAATGGGTTGGACAGTCGACTATGGCTACACCTTC.

The chain is built from TRBV6-5 and TRBJ1-4; 7 bases align to TRBD1. This CDR3 has 13 residues. CDR1 is MNHEY, CDR2 SVGAGI, per germline. Trimming at V came to 6 bases and at J to 7 bases, leaving 5 bases not matched to a gene. The CDR3 is CASRKTGIEKLFF. The CDR3 coding sequence is TGTGCCAGCAGGAAGACAGGGATTGAAAAACTGTTTTTT.

This clone has a handful of counts. V is TRBV2 and J is TRBJ1-6, with D perhaps TRBD1 (6 bases). V dropped 7 bases and J dropped 10 bases, with 17 bases sitting between them. The CDR3 is 14 amino acids. CDR1 is SNHLY, CDR2 FYNNEI, per germline. In DNA form, the CDR3 reads TGTGCCAGCACCACCGACCGGGGGGCATCACCCCTCCACTTT. Translating it yields CASTTDRGASPLHF.

V and J are TRBV10-3 and TRBJ2-1, with 15 bases identical to TRBD2. The ends lost 0 bases at V and 7 bases at J; junction bases unmatched: 7. Germline values: CDR1 ENHRY, CDR2 SYGVKD. The CDR3 spans 18 residues. The CDR3 DNA sequence: TGTGCCATCAGTGAGTCCGGACTAGCGGGAGGGCTGGGGAATGAGCAGTTCTTC. It specifies CAISESGLAGGLGNEQFF.

The chain carries TRBV7-7 and TRBJ2-7; 10 bases match TRBD1. The CDR3 is made up of 14 amino acids. Per germline, CDR1 SSHAT and CDR2 FNYEAQ (reference sequence). The V segment lost 5 bases and the J segment 5 bases; nucleotides outside the gene matches: 6. CDR3 coding DNA: TGTGCCAGCAGCCGGGACAGGGGATCTGACGAGCAGTACTTC. Translating it yields CASSRDRGSDEQYF.

This rearrangement joins TRBV30 to TRBJ1-4; 9 nucleotides agree with TRBD1. This CDR3 spans 12 amino acids. V shed 5 bases and J 10 bases; nucleotides not matched to a gene: 5. Germline lookup yields CDR1 GTSNPN and CDR2 SVGIG (reference sequence). In DNA, the CDR3 is TGTGCCTGGGGACAGGGGACCGGAAAACTGTTTTTT. Amino acids: CAWGQGTGKLFF.

The J gene is TRBJ2-5, the V gene TRBV5-1, with D hard to call. The germline gives CDR1 SGHRS, CDR2 YFSETQ. The CDR3 length is 14 residues. Deletions cut 0 bases from V and 1 base from J, with 7 bases between. CDR3 loop: CASSLEGVQETQYF. Here the CDR3 DNA reads TGCGCCAGCAGCTTGGAAGGAGTCCAAGAGACCCAGTACTTC.

The CDR3: CAWSVPKSGYEQYF. CDR3 coding DNA: TGTGCCTGGAGTGTCCCCAAGTCGGGCTACGAGCAGTACTTC. The chain links TRBV30 to TRBJ2-7; D remains ambiguous. Germline lookup yields CDR1 GTSNPN and CDR2 SVGIG (reference sequence). The V gene lost 0 bases and the J gene lost 3 bases, with 12 bases spanning the gap. The CDR3 runs to 14 residues.

This chain uses TRBV27 with TRBJ2-3, with D maybe TRBD2 (5 bases). Trimming shortened V by 5 bases and J by 7 bases, and 16 bases separated the two germline ends. The CDR3 runs 14 residues. In germline, CDR1 is MNHEY, CDR2 SMNVEV (reference sequence). This chain's CDR3 is CASSLPQDGNTQYF. Written as DNA, the CDR3 is TGTGCCAGCAGTCTCCCCCAGGACGGGAATACGCAGTATTTT.

The chain couples TRBV29-1 to TRBJ2-7; tentative D call: TRBD1 (6 bases). Germline V gene lookup returns CDR1 SQVTM and CDR2 ANQGSEA. The CDR3 is 17 amino acids. The V end was cut by 2 bases, the J end by 2 bases, with 22 bases between. The CDR3 bases are TGCAGCGTTGAATACCAACAGGGCGTGGCAAGTCCCTACGAGCAGTACTTC. It codes for CSVEYQQGVASPYEQYF.

The CDR3 DNA is TGCGCCAGCAGCCAAGAGTCTAGCGGGTGGTACGAGCAGTACTTC. Translating gives CASSQESSGWYEQYF. This chain links TRBV4-1 with TRBJ2-7; TRBD2 matches 8 bases. The CDR3 covers 15 residues. The V gene end was trimmed by 0 bases and the J gene end by 4 bases; junction bases not matched to a gene: 5. Germline CDR1 and CDR2: MGHRA and YSYEKL.

The chain uses TRBV5-1 and TRBJ2-7, with TRBD2 identical over 7 bases. CDR1 SGHRS and CDR2 YFSETQ come from the germline V gene. The CDR3 runs to 16 residues. V gave up 4 bases and J gave up 0 bases; unmatched junction bases: 10. The CDR3: CASSHPTGGSSYEQYF. In DNA form, the CDR3 reads TGCGCCAGCAGCCACCCCACCGGCGGGAGCTCCTACGAGCAGTACTTC. Full variable domain (outside the CDR3, taken from reference TRBV5-1 and TRBJ2-7): KAGVTQTPRYLIKTRGQQVTLSCSPISGHRSVSWYQQTPGQGLQFLFEYFSETQRNKGNFPGRFSGRQFSNSRSEMNVSTLELGDSALYLCASSHPTGGSSYEQYFGPGTRLTVT.

V is TRBV11-3 and J is TRBJ2-1, with 7 bases identical to TRBD1. The J segment lost 10 bases and the V segment lost 4 bases, leaving 7 bases of the junction unmatched. CDR1 is SGHNT and CDR2 is YENEEA in the germline V gene. The CDR3 loop spans 13 amino acids. As DNA, the CDR3 is TGTGCCAGCAGCTGGCAGGGGGATGGGGAGCAGTTCTTC. This codes for CASSWQGDGEQFF.

This chain connects TRBV12-5 to TRBJ1-2; D is uncertain. V was pared by 1 base and J by 2 bases, with 5 bases between. Germline V gives CDR1 LGHNT, CDR2 FRNRAP. This CDR3 has 13 residues. The DNA of the CDR3 is TGTGCTAGTGGTTTGGACGGGAACTATGGCTACACCTTC. Its protein product is CASGLDGNYGYTF.

The rearrangement joins TRBV10-1 to TRBJ2-2; 10 bases line up with TRBD1. The CDR3 length is 13 residues. The germline V gene encodes CDR1 WNHNN and CDR2 SYGVQD (reference sequence). The ends lost 7 bases at V and 6 bases at J; junction bases unmatched: 2. This CDR3 reads CASTGQGPGELFF. The CDR3 DNA reads TGCGCCAGCACGGGACAGGGGCCCGGGGAGCTGTTTTTT.

This chain uses TRBV4-2 with TRBJ1-4; 9 positions match TRBD1. V lost 3 bases and J lost 7; bases outside the gene matches: 9. CDR3 size: 16 residues. Germline CDR1 and CDR2: LGHNA and YNFKEQ. For the CDR3, the DNA is TGTGCCAGCAGCCAGCCCTGGGACAGGGAGGGTGAAAAACTGTTTTTT. Translated, it gives CASSQPWDREGEKLFF.

The chain joins TRBV6-6 to TRBJ1-3, with unresolved D. Trimming shortened V by 2 bases and J by 2 bases, and 7 bases separated the two germline ends. The CDR3 contains 14 residues. Germline V lookup: CDR1 MNHNY, CDR2 SVGAGI (reference sequence). CDR3 bases: TGTGCCAGCAGTTACAGAGCGGCTGGAAACACCATATATTTT. Encoded protein: CASSYRAAGNTIYF.

This clone was picked up one time. The V call is TRBV2, the J call TRBJ2-7, with D possibly being TRBD1 (7 bases). Germline V gene sequence: CDR1 SNHLY, CDR2 FYNNEI. Trimming took off 8 bases at V and 4 bases at J, with 18 bases between the two ends. The CDR3 sequence is 14 residues long. The CDR3 DNA follows: TGTGCCAGCCGTCGCGGGGCAGGGGGATACGAGCAGTACTTC. As protein: CASRRGAGGYEQYF.

The chain recombines TRBV4-2 with TRBJ2-7; 10 bases are a match to TRBD1. The CDR3 spans 15 residues. Per the germline V gene, CDR1 is LGHNA and CDR2 is YNFKEQ. V lost 1 base, J lost 7 bases, and 7 bases stayed unmatched. CDR3 in DNA: TGTGCCAGCAGCCAAGTGACAGGGGGCAGCGAGGAGCAGTACTTC. Translating gives CASSQVTGGSEEQYF.